The present T cell receptor (beta chain) was sequenced within a study of cytomegalovirus exposure and HLA in healthy donors. Study overall: In an early release, HLA-typed donors contributed some 80 million unique TCR sequences.

This CDR3 spans 13 amino acids. CDR1 is SGHDT and CDR2 is YYEEEE in the germline V gene. Trimming took 4 bases from V and 4 from J; bases not matched to a gene: 4. This clone showed up just a few times. The target antigen is unknown. Regarding the study as a whole: From TCR beta sequences, most subjects' HLA-A and HLA-B alleles were reportedly predicted accurately.

PCR involved 60 Vbeta and 13 Jbeta primers. The data were produced by immunoSEQ multiplex PCR, yet TCRdb's version contains in-frame clones alone and is incomplete. This table holds more than 80,000 clones, 65% to 85% found once. The J gene is TRBJ1-1, the V gene TRBV5-6; 7 bases are shared with TRBD1. The clonotype comes from a female donor in good health and CMV-seropositive. Sequences were obtained from PBMCs. In DNA form, the CDR3 reads TGTGCCAGCAGCAGACAGGGTGGCACTGAAGCTTTCTTT. Its protein is CASSRQGGTEAFF.